Below are 12 T cell receptor beta chains sequenced from a single sample in a study of T-cell reconstitution after alpha-beta-depleted transplantation in children. Preparation of the TCRbeta library involved a method that used unique molecular identifiers. TCRdb passed the PCR reads through MiXCR, listing each CDR3 protein once. The sample holds some 190,000 distinct CDR3 sequences, around 10% seen once. The material sequenced was PBMCs, taken before TCRalphabeta/CD19-depleted stem cell transplant. Receptor source: a boy between 2 and 10 years old with acute myeloid leukemia, due to receive a stem cell transplant.

This clonotype was counted at least ten times. The rearrangement joins TRBV5-6 to TRBJ2-5; TRBD2 agrees at 12 bases. CDR1 and CDR2 (germline): SGHDT, YYEEEE. CDR3 length: 17 amino acids. J was trimmed by 6 bases and V by 4 bases; bases with no gene match: 13. The CDR3, as DNA: TGTGCCAGCAGCCTCCCTAGCGGGGGGGCGGGAATGAAGACCCAGTACTTC. Translation gives CASSLPSGGAGMKTQYF.

Many counts were recorded for this clonotype. The J gene is TRBJ1-1, the V gene TRBV11-2; D gene unclear. CDR3 length: 14 amino acids. The germline V gene encodes CDR1 SGHAT and CDR2 FQNNGV. The V and J ends lost 0 bases and 2 bases respectively, with 7 bases between them. This CDR3 is CASSLDRFNTEAFF. CDR3 in DNA: TGTGCCAGCAGCTTAGATCGGTTTAACACTGAAGCTTTCTTT.

Note on this clonotype: This may stem from a read error, because a much larger clone lies one nucleotide away. V and J are TRBV4-2 and TRBJ2-3, with a possible D match to TRBD2 (5 bases). There are 15 residues in the CDR3. CDR1 and CDR2 (germline): LGHNA, YNFKEQ. V dropped 0 bases and J dropped 4 bases, with 11 bases sitting between them. The CDR3, as DNA: TGTGCCAGCAGCCAAGATCGGGGAAGCCCAGATACGCAGTATTTT. It specifies CASSQDRGSPDTQYF.

This clonotype was observed a few times. The J gene is TRBJ2-1, the V gene TRBV25-1, with TRBD1 matching 7 bases. In germline, CDR1 is MGHDK, CDR2 SYGVNS. The junction had 4 bases not matched to a gene; V was cut back by 8 bases and J by 6 bases. The CDR3 covers 12 residues. The CDR3 DNA reads as TGTGCCAGCGCGACAGGGCCCAATGAGCAGTTCTTC. It is translated as CASATGPNEQFF.

In this sample, this clonotype turned up many times. The chain joins TRBV6-5 to TRBJ2-7, with 7 bases identical to TRBD1. Trimming removed 2 bases from V and 6 bases from J; junction bases left unmatched: 13. The CDR3 spans 16 residues. Germline CDR1 and CDR2: MNHEY and SVGAGI. The CDR3 region is CASSYQPGGFRAEQYF. As DNA, the CDR3 is TGTGCCAGCAGTTACCAACCAGGGGGTTTTCGGGCCGAGCAGTACTTC.

Comment on this clonotype: This could be a read error, since a much larger clone is one nucleotide away. The chain joins TRBV27 to TRBJ2-7, with D possibly TRBD1 on 8 matching bases. The CDR3 length is 16 residues. Germline V lookup: CDR1 MNHEY, CDR2 SMNVEV (reference sequence). CDR3 region: CAGSLRAGTGNYEQYF. The CDR3 DNA reads as TGTGCCGGCAGTTTGAGAGCGGGGACAGGAAACTACGAGCAGTACTTC.

This clonotype was counted many times. The chain employs TRBV20-1 and TRBJ2-7, with 8 bases lining up with TRBD2. Looked up from germline, CDR1 is DFQATT and CDR2 is SNEGSKA (reference sequence). This CDR3 comprises 11 residues. The J segment lost 9 bases and the V segment lost 6 bases, leaving 7 bases of the junction unmatched. The CDR3 region is CSAGGVTGQYV. In nucleotides, the CDR3 is TGCAGTGCCGGGGGGGTTACAGGGCAGTACGTC.

This clonotype was observed at least ten times. V usage is TRBV15 and J usage is TRBJ2-1; TRBD2 aligns across 13 bases. V gave up 0 bases and J gave up 8 bases; unmatched junction bases: 10. Germline V gives CDR1 LNHNV, CDR2 YYDKDF (reference sequence). The CDR3 spans 18 residues. The CDR3 coding sequence is TGTGCCACCAGCAGAGAACCGGGACTAGCGGGACTCGTATATGAGCAGTTCTTC. Translation gives CATSREPGLAGLVYEQFF.

At least ten counts were recorded for this clonotype. This chain joins TRBV7-2 and TRBJ1-4, with D unresolved. This CDR3 spans 13 amino acids. The ends were cut back, 7 bases at V and 5 bases at J, with 11 bases in the middle. Looked up from germline, CDR1 is SGHTA and CDR2 is FQGNSA. The chain's CDR3 is CASNQVGNEKLFF. The CDR3 DNA reads as TGTGCCAGCAACCAGGTTGGAAATGAAAAACTGTTTTTT.

The sample holds many counts of this clonotype. The chain links TRBV6-1 to TRBJ1-2, with D hard to call. With 2 bases removed from V and 0 bases from J, the gap between germline ends came to 10 bases. The CDR3 runs to 15 residues. Germline V gene sequence: CDR1 MNHNS, CDR2 SASEGT. The CDR3 loop reads CASSEFAPTNYGYTF. CDR3 in DNA: TGTGCCAGCAGTGAATTCGCCCCTACTAACTATGGCTACACCTTC.

There are many counts of this clonotype. CDR3 coding DNA: TGTGCCATCAGTGTGGGACTAGCGGACTACAATGAGCAGTTCTTC. Its protein is CAISVGLADYNEQFF. The chain combines TRBV10-3 with TRBJ2-1, with 11 nucleotides matching TRBD2. CDR1 ENHRY and CDR2 SYGVKD come from the germline V gene. The V and J ends lost 4 bases and 3 bases, in that order; junction bases with no gene match: 2. CDR3 length equals 15 residues.

Ten or more counts support this clonotype. The chain links TRBV15 to TRBJ2-6; D may match TRBD1 or TRBD2 (5 bases each). Germline V gene data show CDR1 as LNHNV and CDR2 as YYDKDF (reference sequence). CDR3 length equals 17 residues. Trimming removed 1 base at V and 1 base at J, with 11 bases between. The CDR3 reads CATSRAGTPSGANVLTF. The CDR3 coding sequence is TGTGCCACCAGCAGAGCAGGGACCCCATCTGGGGCCAACGTCCTGACTTTC. Complete variable domain (other parts from reference TRBV15 and TRBJ2-6): DAMVIQNPRYQVTQFGKPVTLSCSQTLNHNVMYWYQQKSSQAPKLLFHYYDKDFNNEADTPDNFQSRRPNTSFCFLDIRSPGLGDTAMYLCATSRAGTPSGANVLTFGAGSRLTVL.